The 27 T cell receptor beta chains given below trace back to one sample, sequenced in a study of OX40 agonist ivuxolimab in advanced cancers. Only in-frame clones appear in the TCRdb table, and some are missing; sequencing was by immunoSEQ multiplex PCR. Among about 73,000 clones listed, around 90% were seen once. Specimen: CD4+ or CD8+ T cells sorted from blood, collected in a trial of the OX40 agonist ivuxolimab. These receptors were taken from an adult with an advanced solid tumor such as melanoma, head and neck, liver or kidney cancer.

The chain carries TRBV11-2 and TRBJ2-2; TRBD2 is a possible D gene (6 bases). Germline CDR1 and CDR2: SGHAT and FQNNGV. The length of the CDR3 is 15 residues. V lost 5 bases to trimming and J lost 2 bases, with 12 bases between them. The CDR3 region is CASSRGTVNTGELFF. Written as DNA, the CDR3 is TGTGCCAGCAGCCGGGGGACGGTTAACACCGGGGAGCTGTTTTTT.

The rearrangement uses TRBV7-2 and TRBJ1-5; D ambiguous. V was cut by 2 bases and J by 4 bases, with 3 bases left in between. There are 12 residues in the CDR3. The V gene's germline CDR1 is SGHTA and CDR2 FQGNSA. CDR3 residues: CASSLPNQPQHF. Here the CDR3 DNA reads TGTGCCAGCAGCTTACCTAATCAGCCCCAGCATTTT.

The chain is built from TRBV7-9 and TRBJ2-7; D may match TRBD1 or TRBD2 (5 bases each). Germline assignment: CDR1 SEHNR and CDR2 FQNEAQ (reference sequence). The V gene lost 2 bases and the J gene lost 5 bases, with 16 bases spanning the gap. The CDR3 spans 15 residues. The CDR3 reads CASSLLPLGVNEQYF. The CDR3 nucleotides read TGTGCCAGCAGCTTACTGCCGCTGGGGGTCAACGAGCAGTACTTC.

The rearrangement links TRBV7-2 to TRBJ2-3, with D perhaps TRBD2 (6 bases). The CDR3 has 16 amino acids. The V end was cut by 2 bases, the J end by 0 bases, with 12 bases between. Germline values: CDR1 SGHTA, CDR2 FQGNSA. This CDR3 is CASSLRREWSTDTQYF. The CDR3 nucleotides read TGTGCCAGCAGCTTACGACGGGAGTGGAGCACAGATACGCAGTATTTT.

In regard to this clone: The sample holds other DNA sequences that translate to the same CDR3. The chain uses TRBV28 and TRBJ2-7; D is undetermined. The CDR3 loop spans 13 amino acids. V dropped 2 bases and J dropped 2 bases, with 7 bases sitting between them. Germline CDR1 is MDHEN and CDR2 is SYDVKM. The DNA for the CDR3 is TGTGCCAGCAGTTTAGCCTCGCCCTACGAGCAGTACTTC. It is translated as CASSLASPYEQYF.

The chain joins TRBV19 to TRBJ2-2; D may be TRBD1 (5 bases). The germline V and J ends were trimmed by 6 bases and 5 bases, with 16 bases remaining between them. The CDR3 is 15 amino acids. CDR1 LNHDA and CDR2 SQIVND come from the germline V gene (reference sequence). The CDR3, as DNA: TGTGCCAGTAGGGGGCGAGCTCCGAGAACCGGGGAGCTGTTTTTT. Translating gives CASRGRAPRTGELFF.

The rearrangement joins TRBV4-3 to TRBJ2-2, with 9 bases identical to TRBD2. The ends lost 1 base at V and 4 bases at J; junction bases unmatched: 19. The CDR3 has 21 amino acids. The germline CDR1 and CDR2 sequences are LGHNA and YSLEER. In DNA form, the CDR3 reads TGCGCCAGCAGCCAAGTCAATCGCGTTTATATTAGCGGGAGTAGCACCGGGGAGCTGTTTTTT. Translation gives CASSQVNRVYISGSSTGELFF.

V gene TRBV19 combines with J gene TRBJ2-1, with D perhaps matching TRBD2 (6 bases). Trimming removed 7 bases at V and 5 bases at J, with 15 bases between. Per the germline V gene, CDR1 is LNHDA and CDR2 is SQIVND (reference sequence). The CDR3 length is 14 residues. The CDR3 DNA follows: TGTGCCAGTAAGCCTCATAGCGGCAACAATGAGCAGTTCTTC. Its protein is CASKPHSGNNEQFF.

The CDR3 spells CASSEGADEQFF. The CDR3 DNA follows: TGTGCCAGCAGTGAAGGTGCGGATGAGCAGTTCTTC. The chain employs TRBV6-1 and TRBJ2-1; D uncertain. Germline CDR1 and CDR2: MNHNS and SASEGT. The CDR3 length is 12 residues. V dropped 1 base and J dropped 8 bases, with 6 bases sitting between them.

This chain connects TRBV27 to TRBJ1-5; 7 bases are a match to TRBD1. V shed 7 bases, J shed 2 bases, and the junction held 5 bases outside the gene matches. The CDR3 loop spans 14 amino acids. Germline V gene sequence: CDR1 MNHEY, CDR2 SMNVEV (reference sequence). The CDR3 protein is CASNTGAGNQPQHF. DNA of the CDR3: TGTGCCAGCAATACAGGGGCGGGCAATCAGCCCCAGCATTTT.

This clone has a handful of counts. The rearrangement joins TRBV28 to TRBJ1-5; perhaps TRBD1 as D (5 bases). The CDR3 is 15 amino acids. Trimming pared 5 bases from V and 6 bases from J, leaving 17 bases between. Germline CDR1 and CDR2: MDHEN and SYDVKM. CDR3 DNA sequence: TGTGCCAGCAGTCTTAGGGGCGCCGGGAGTCAGCCCCAGCATTTT. Translated: CASSLRGAGSQPQHF.

The chain joins TRBV7-2 to TRBJ1-1; D not certain. The CDR3 contains 17 residues. Germline V gives CDR1 SGHTA, CDR2 FQGNSA. The V end was cut by 5 bases, the J end by 2 bases, with 21 bases between. The CDR3, as DNA: TGTGCCAGCAGCCTGACCGGGCGACCGACGTTAAACACTGAAGCTTTCTTT. This encodes CASSLTGRPTLNTEAFF.

The chain is built from TRBV6-7 and TRBJ1-2; 8 positions match TRBD1. TRBV6-7 is reported as an ORF; its role is uncertain. The length of the CDR3 is 15 residues. Germline trimming cut 6 bases from V and 4 bases from J; bases unmatched to any gene: 10. The CDR3 DNA is TGTGCCAGCAGCGCAGACCGGGACAGGCTCTATGGCTACACCTTC. It codes for CASSADRDRLYGYTF.

The chain recombines TRBV6-1 with TRBJ1-1; D ambiguous. CDR1 is MNHNS, CDR2 SASEGT, per germline. V lost 8 bases and J 0 bases, leaving 7 bases between the germline ends. The CDR3 is made up of 12 amino acids. CDR3 bases: TGTGCCAGCCTATCGCTGAACACTGAAGCTTTCTTT. It yields the protein CASLSLNTEAFF.

In DNA, the CDR3 is TGTGCCAGCAGCACGGGTTTTACGGAGACCCAGTACTTC. This sequence encodes CASSTGFTETQYF. V and J are TRBV9 and TRBJ2-5, with D hard to call. V was pared by 4 bases and J by 5 bases, with 12 bases between. The CDR3 sequence is 13 residues long. Per germline, CDR1 SGDLS and CDR2 YYNGEE.

This sequence joins TRBV28 and TRBJ2-1, with TRBD1 identical over 7 bases. Trimming cost V 8 bases and J 5 bases; bases outside gene matches: 6. This CDR3 is built from 13 residues. Germline lookup yields CDR1 MDHEN and CDR2 SYDVKM. The CDR3 sequence: CASLDRVNNEQFF. As DNA, the CDR3 is TGTGCCAGCCTCGACAGGGTCAACAATGAGCAGTTCTTC.

J is TRBJ2-5 and V is TRBV5-1; D is perhaps TRBD2 (6 bases). The length of the CDR3 is 15 residues. V lost 1 base, J lost 1 base, and 11 bases lay in between. In germline, CDR1 is SGHRS, CDR2 YFSETQ. Here the CDR3 reads CASSLFSGAQETQYF. The CDR3 DNA reads as TGCGCCAGCAGCTTGTTTAGCGGAGCCCAAGAGACCCAGTACTTC.

The CDR3 is CASSAAGTGGAGYTF. The DNA for the CDR3 is TGTGCCAGCAGTGCGGCGGGGACAGGGGGAGCTGGCTACACCTTC. The V gene is TRBV2, the J gene TRBJ1-2; 11 bases agree with TRBD1. Germline trimming cut 4 bases from V and 7 bases from J; bases unmatched to any gene: 8. This CDR3 comprises 15 residues. The V gene's germline CDR1 is SNHLY and CDR2 FYNNEI.

The rearrangement uses TRBV28 and TRBJ2-7, with D possibly matching TRBD2 (5 bases). The CDR3 is 13 amino acids. The V gene's germline CDR1 is MDHEN and CDR2 SYDVKM. The germline V and J ends were trimmed by 8 bases and 2 bases, with 13 bases remaining between them. The CDR3 sequence: CASRGTIPYEQYF. CDR3 sequence (DNA): TGTGCCAGCCGGGGAACAATTCCCTACGAGCAGTACTTC. Using reference TRBV28 and TRBJ2-7 for the parts outside the CDR3, the full variable domain is DVKVTQSSRYLVKRTGEKVFLECVQDMDHENMFWYRQDPGLGLRLIYFSYDVKMKEKGDIPEGYSVSREKKERFSLILESASTNQTSMYLCASRGTIPYEQYFGPGTRLTVT.

This clone was recorded only once. CDR3 DNA sequence: TGTGCCAGCAGCAGGCAGGGGGGCGAGCAGTACTTC. It is translated as CASSRQGGEQYF. The V gene is TRBV7-2, the J gene TRBJ2-7; TRBD1 is a possible D gene (7 bases). Germline loops: CDR1 SGHTA, CDR2 FQGNSA. Trimming removed 5 bases from V and 6 bases from J, with 11 bases in between. The CDR3 covers 12 residues.

The rearrangement uses TRBV7-2 and TRBJ2-2; D remains ambiguous. CDR1 is SGHTA, CDR2 FQGNSA, per germline. The ends were cut back, 0 bases at V and 5 bases at J, with 13 bases in the middle. This CDR3 comprises 16 residues. The CDR3 DNA reads TGTGCCAGCAGCTTAGCTTTAGGTCGTGATACCGGGGAGCTGTTTTTT. As protein: CASSLALGRDTGELFF.

The sample holds one count of this clone. The CDR3, as DNA: TGTGCCAGCTCCCGGACAGTTGGGGAGCAGTACTTC. It specifies CASSRTVGEQYF. The rearrangement links TRBV19 to TRBJ2-7; possible D gene TRBD1, 6 bases. Germline V CDR1 and CDR2: LNHDA, SQIVND (reference sequence). The ends were cut back, 9 bases at V and 7 bases at J, with 16 bases in the middle. The CDR3 length is 12 residues.

V and J are TRBV2 and TRBJ1-1; the D gene is possibly TRBD1 (6 bases). V gave up 9 bases and J gave up 4 bases, with 18 bases separating them. There are 14 residues in the CDR3. Germline CDR1 is SNHLY and CDR2 is FYNNEI. For the CDR3, the DNA is TGTGCCAGAGCGACGGGGGCCGGGGGCACTGAAGCTTTCTTT. Translated: CARATGAGGTEAFF.

The chain couples TRBV28 to TRBJ1-4, with 9 bases that match TRBD1. V gave up 6 bases and J gave up 6 bases; unmatched junction bases: 5. Germline V CDR1 and CDR2: MDHEN, SYDVKM. This CDR3 is built from 14 residues. The CDR3 here is CASRPGTGYEKLFF. DNA for the CDR3: TGTGCCAGCAGACCCGGGACAGGGTATGAAAAACTGTTTTTT.

The chain uses TRBV30 and TRBJ2-3, with a possible D match to TRBD2 (6 bases). V lost 0 bases, J lost 2 bases, and 15 bases lay in between. Germline V gives CDR1 GTSNPN, CDR2 SVGIG (reference sequence). The CDR3 runs 16 residues. The CDR3 region is CAWSVTFRETTDTQYF. CDR3 coding DNA: TGTGCCTGGAGTGTAACGTTCCGGGAGACCACAGATACGCAGTATTTT.

This CDR3 reads CASSIGQKNQPQHF. Written as DNA, the CDR3 is TGTGCCAGTAGTATCGGACAGAAAAATCAGCCCCAGCATTTT. The rearrangement uses TRBV19 and TRBJ1-5; a possible D gene is TRBD1 (6 bases). With 3 bases removed from V and 4 bases from J, the gap between germline ends came to 10 bases. The germline CDR1 and CDR2 sequences are LNHDA and SQIVND (reference sequence). CDR3 length: 14 residues.

The V gene is TRBV7-2, the J gene TRBJ2-7; D gene unclear. The CDR3 consists of 11 residues. The ends were cut back, 4 bases at V and 6 bases at J, with 7 bases in the middle. CDR1 is SGHTA and CDR2 is FQGNSA in the germline V gene. CDR3 sequence (DNA): TGTGCCAGCAGCTCGACCCCCGAGCAGTACTTC. Residues: CASSSTPEQYF.